The entry that follows covers one TCR beta chain sequence. Which antigen it targets is not known. Qualities for individual bases were not recorded, and no much larger clone is one base off. Germline trimming: 5 bases from V, 6 bases from J; junction bases outside gene matches: 6. Reading from cysteine to phenylalanine, the CDR3 counts 13 amino acids. Only the CDR3 DNA is retained, 39 bases long and in frame from the first base. CDR1 and CDR2 were assigned from the germline V gene (reference sequence) as MNHEY and SMNVEV. The data were taken from a study of shared clonotypes between healthy human individuals (dated by TCRdb to 2020 to 2022). As for the study more broadly: Two women and three men aged 18 to 49 years were included in the cohort. To estimate repertoire size and how much clonotype sharing occurs between individuals, the study deeply sequenced the blood TCR repertoires of roughly 5 healthy adults. Per donor, leukapheresis produced somewhere between about 0.8 and 9 billion PBMCs. For each donor, three plates each were used for CD4 naive and CD4 memory, two plates were used for CD8 naive, and one plate was used for CD8 memory. Different laboratories and diverse techniques were used to prepare libraries and sequence TCR repertoires, to increase sequencing depth and limit assay-specific biases. Overall study results and their limits: Incomplete sequencing was indicated by rarefaction of sorted-subset datasets, despite the large sequencing depth. Only blood was sampled, and tissue TCR repertoires likely differ from those in blood. Pairwise subsampling indicated that sequencing depth was expected to affect the degree of clonotype sharing among donors. Because the study included a small number of donors, the genetic and exposure-history diversity represented was limited. Estimated clonotype richness was generally larger for naive than for memory subsets. Sharing across several donors was observed for about 5% of naive CD4, over 3% of naive CD8, 2% to 2.5% of memory CD4, and roughly 0.4% of memory CD8 clonotypes. Compared with non-shared clonotypes, the clonotypes found in all four sorted-subset donors had higher generation probabilities.

Using the deep immunoSEQ assay, TCR CDR3 regions were amplified from genomic DNA by multiplex PCR. For each cell subset, the extracted genomic DNA was distributed evenly across all wells of several immunoSEQ 96-well plates, and each plate served as one replicate. For sorted subsets, each replicate PCR was loaded with approximately 190 ng genomic DNA, equivalent to 32,000 or so T cell genomes. The purified libraries were quantified using a Qubit 3.0 fluorometer, sized with a Bioanalyzer 2100, and then quantified again using the KAPA Library Quantification kit. Every immunoSEQ 96-well plate was sequenced on a separate single-read 150-cycle Illumina NextSeq 550 flow cell. As for the original processing: Because only junctional sequences without quality scores were contained in the immunoSEQ output, filtering matching that applied to full-length reads could not be performed. Sequences were annotated with PyIR, a Python wrapper for IgBLAST v1.9, using IMGT germline references to assign V/J genes and CDR3. Reads were filtered out if the reads had weak V/J assignments (E-value above 1e-6), no CDR3, stop codons, out-of-frame junctions, or ambiguous translated residues. V3J clonotypes were defined as sequences sharing the same inferred V gene, J gene, and CDR3 amino acid sequence. Percentage overlap between repertoires was computed as shared unique clonotypes divided by the size of the smaller repertoire. RTK rarefaction, the Chao1 estimator, and Recon v2.1 estimates of unobserved clonotypes were used to assess repertoire richness. Generation probabilities for all TCRbeta clonotypes obtained by the gDNA method from several donors were computed using OLGA. Imported from immuneACCESS, the table was reduced by TCRdb to in-frame sequences with V and J called. These copies leave out some clones; in studies compared against another copy, an unresolved V gene accounts for under half, and the cause of the remainder is not known. For V, J and clone size, that table is used; D and trimming come from the DNA. In all, the sample holds fewer than 1.6 million clones, and 98% to 99% of those were seen once. The biggest ten clones account for about 0.35% of the sample.

Donors were healthy HIV-negative adults with no recently reported acute infections or vaccinations. Every donor was a Caucasian adult living in Nashville, Tennessee, USA. CD4+ T cells were enriched by magnetic negative selection, after which naive cells were positively selected on CD45RA and the negative fraction was taken as the memory subset. Blood was collected by leukapheresis, and PBMCs were isolated by Ficoll-Histopaque density gradient centrifugation and then cryopreserved in liquid nitrogen vapor phase. Purity and quantity of every magnetically sorted T cell population were checked by analytical flow cytometry. From each sorted fraction, genomic DNA was isolated and quantified by UV absorbance on a Nanodrop 2000c.

Rearrangement joined TRBV27 to TRBJ1-2, with 7 bases in between that match TRBD1. The receptor comes from a man aged 30 to 39 in good health. Input material: naive CD4+ T cells sorted from blood. Per the publication, the cell subset or site label means: CD45RA+ positively selected. At the DNA level, the sequence is TGTGCCAGCAGTAGACAGGGTGGTAATGGCTACACCTTC. This codes for CASSRQGGNGYTF.